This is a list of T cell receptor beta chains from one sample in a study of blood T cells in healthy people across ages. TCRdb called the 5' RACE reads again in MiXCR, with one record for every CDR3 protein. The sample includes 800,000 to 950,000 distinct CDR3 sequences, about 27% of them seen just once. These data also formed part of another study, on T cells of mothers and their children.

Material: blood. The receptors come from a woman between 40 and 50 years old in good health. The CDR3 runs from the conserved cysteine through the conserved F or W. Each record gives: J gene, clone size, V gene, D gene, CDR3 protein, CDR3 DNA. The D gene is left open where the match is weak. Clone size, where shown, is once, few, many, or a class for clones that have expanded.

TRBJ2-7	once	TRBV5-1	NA	CASSLMYAGDSSYEQYF	TGCGCCAGCAGCTTGATGTATGCGGGTGATAGCTCCTACGAGCAGTACTTC
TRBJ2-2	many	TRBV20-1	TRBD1	CSIGQGSGELFF	TGCAGCATCGGACAGGGGAGCGGGGAGCTGTTTTTT
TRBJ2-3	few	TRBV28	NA	CASSTDDGATNTDTQYF	TGTGCCAGCAGTACCGACGATGGGGCCACAAACACAGATACGCAGTATTTT
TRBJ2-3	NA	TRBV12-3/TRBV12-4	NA	CASSLRRSASTDTQYF	TGTGCCAGCAGTTTAAGGCGGAGCGCTAGCACAGATACGCAGTATTTT
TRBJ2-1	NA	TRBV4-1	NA	CASSQDPDSYNEQFF	TGCGCCAGCAGCCAAGACCCTGACTCCTACAATGAGCAGTTCTTC
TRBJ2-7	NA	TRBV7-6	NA	CASSSVTGYSYEQYF	TGTGCCAGCAGCAGCGTGACAGGATACTCCTACGAGCAGTACTTC
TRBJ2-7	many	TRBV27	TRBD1	CASSLLSPGQGAYEQYF	TGTGCCAGCAGTTTATTATCCCCGGGACAGGGAGCCTACGAGCAGTACTTC
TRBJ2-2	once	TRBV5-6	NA	CASSLAGTNTEVFF	TGTGCCAGCAGCTTGGCGGGGACGAACACCGAGGTGTTTTTT
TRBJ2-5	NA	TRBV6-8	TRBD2	CASSYIQERGGVQETQYF	TGTGCCAGCAGTTACATCCAGGAGCGGGGGGGCGTTCAAGAGACCCAGTACTTC
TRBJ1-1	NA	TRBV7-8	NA	CASTRGLRNTEAFF	TGTGCCAGCACCCGGGGTCTACGGAACACTGAAGCTTTCTTT
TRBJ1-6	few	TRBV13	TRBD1	CASSPWTGSSYNSPLHF	TGTGCCAGCAGCCCCTGGACAGGGTCCTCCTATAATTCACCCCTCCACTTT
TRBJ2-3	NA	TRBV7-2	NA	CASATKPDTLYF	TGTGCCAGCGCCACTAAGCCAGATACGCTGTATTTT
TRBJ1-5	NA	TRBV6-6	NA	CASSRTQDRPQHF	TGTGCCAGCAGCCGGACCCAGGACCGGCCCCAGCATTTT
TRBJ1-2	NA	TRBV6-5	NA	CASSYRTTNYSYTF	TGTGCCAGCAGTTATAGGACCACGAACTATAGCTACACCTTC
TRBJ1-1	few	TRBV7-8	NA	CASSRGLMNTEAFF	TGTGCCAGCAGCCGGGGGCTTATGAACACTGAAGCTTTCTTT
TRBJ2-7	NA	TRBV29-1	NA	CSVSPGDEQYF	TGCAGCGTCTCCCCAGGGGACGAGCAGTACTTC
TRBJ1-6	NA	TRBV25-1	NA	CASLPRGVNRVNSPLHF	TGTGCCAGCCTGCCTCGGGGGGTTAATCGGGTGAATTCACCCCTCCACTTT
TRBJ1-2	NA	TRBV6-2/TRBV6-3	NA	CASSANYRDRGYTF	TGTGCCAGCAGTGCCAACTACAGGGATCGCGGCTACACCTTC
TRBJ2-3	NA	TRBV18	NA	CASSPPGLWGTDTQYF	TGTGCCAGCTCTCCCCCGGGACTTTGGGGCACAGATACGCAGTATTTT
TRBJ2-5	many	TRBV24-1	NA	CATSETSQETQYF	TGTGCCACCAGTGAGACAAGCCAAGAGACCCAGTACTTC
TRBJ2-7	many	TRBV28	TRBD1	CASRPWTGGLYEQYF	TGTGCCAGCAGACCGTGGACAGGGGGCTTGTACGAGCAGTACTTC
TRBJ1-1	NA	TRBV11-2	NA	CASSSVGATEAFF	TGTGCCAGCAGCTCAGTGGGGGCGACTGAAGCTTTCTTT
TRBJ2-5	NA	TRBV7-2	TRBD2	CASSFPASGVQETQYF	TGTGCCAGCAGCTTCCCGGCTAGCGGGGTCCAAGAGACCCAGTACTTC
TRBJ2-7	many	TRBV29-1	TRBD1	CSVEGQGASGQYF	TGCAGCGTTGAGGGACAGGGGGCGAGTGGGCAGTACTTC
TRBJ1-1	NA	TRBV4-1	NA	CASSQGEWRTEAFF	TGCGCCAGCAGCCAAGGGGAGTGGAGGACTGAAGCTTTCTTT
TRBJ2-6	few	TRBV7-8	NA	CASSLTPGVGANVLTF	TGTGCCAGCAGCTTAACGCCAGGGGTTGGGGCCAACGTCCTGACTTTC
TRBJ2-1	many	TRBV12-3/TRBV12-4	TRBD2	CASSPGLVPGEQFF	TGTGCCAGCAGCCCTGGACTAGTTCCTGGTGAGCAGTTCTTC
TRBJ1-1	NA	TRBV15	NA	CATSRDRGGSTEAFF	TGTGCCACCAGCAGAGATCGAGGAGGGTCCACTGAAGCTTTCTTT
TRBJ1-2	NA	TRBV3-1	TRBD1	CASSQDRTDRVVGYTF	TGTGCCAGCAGCCAAGACCGCACAGACAGGGTAGTTGGCTACACCTTC
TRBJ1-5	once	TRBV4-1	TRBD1	CASSQVTGTGTNQPQHF	TGCGCCAGCAGCCAAGTTACGGGGACAGGGACCAATCAGCCCCAGCATTTT
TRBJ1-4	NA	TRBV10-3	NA	CAISATGGGNEKLFF	TGTGCCATCAGCGCAACAGGAGGGGGTAATGAAAAACTGTTTTTT
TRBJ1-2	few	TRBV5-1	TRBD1	CASSRGTGAPRNYGYTF	TGCGCCAGCAGCAGGGGGACAGGGGCGCCCCGTAACTATGGCTACACCTTC
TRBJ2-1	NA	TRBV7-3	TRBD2	CASSLTIGDYITTEQVF	TGTGCCAGCAGCTTAACGATAGGGGACTACATTACCACGGAGCAGGTCTTC
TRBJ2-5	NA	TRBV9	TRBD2	CASNPPTGGLLETQYF	TGTGCCAGCAACCCCCCCACGGGAGGACTCCTAGAGACCCAGTACTTC
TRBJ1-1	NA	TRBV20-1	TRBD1	CSAPDNRGRGTEAFF	TGCAGTGCTCCTGATAACAGGGGAAGGGGCACTGAAGCTTTCTTT
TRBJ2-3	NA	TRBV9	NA	CASSVEFGRDTDTQYF	TGTGCCAGCAGCGTAGAGTTTGGGCGAGACACAGATACGCAGTATTTT
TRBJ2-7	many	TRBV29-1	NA	CSVSGANSYEQYF	TGCAGCGTGTCCGGGGCTAACTCCTACGAGCAGTACTTC
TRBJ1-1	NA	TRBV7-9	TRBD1	CASSSGTGVLRAFF	TGTGCCAGCAGCTCCGGGACAGGGGTTCTTAGGGCTTTCTTT
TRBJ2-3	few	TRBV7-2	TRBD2	CASSPLSTSGIPDTQYF	TGTGCCAGCAGCCCACTGTCGACTAGCGGGATCCCCGATACGCAGTATTTT
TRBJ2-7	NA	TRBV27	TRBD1	CASSFRRGRGTYEQYF	TGTGCCAGCAGTTTCCGAAGGGGGCGAGGAACCTACGAGCAGTACTTC
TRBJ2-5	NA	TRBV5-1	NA	CASSLTGYGETQYF	TGCGCCAGCAGCTTGACAGGGTATGGAGAGACCCAGTACTTC
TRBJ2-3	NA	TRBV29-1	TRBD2	CSVDGLAGGPNTQYF	TGCAGCGTTGACGGACTAGCGGGGGGACCAAATACGCAGTATTTT
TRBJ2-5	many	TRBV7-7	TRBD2	CASSQGLANQETQYF	TGTGCTAGCAGCCAAGGACTAGCCAACCAAGAGACCCAGTACTTC
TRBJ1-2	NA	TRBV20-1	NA	CAKTGTYGYTF	TGCGCCAAGACCGGGACCTATGGCTACACCTTC
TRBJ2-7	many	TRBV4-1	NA	CASSHFVGSNYEQYF	TGCGCCAGCAGCCACTTTGTCGGATCAAACTACGAGCAGTACTTC
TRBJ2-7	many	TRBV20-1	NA	CSARSVRGGSSSYEQYF	TGCAGTGCTAGAAGCGTCCGAGGCGGATCTAGCTCCTACGAGCAGTACTTC
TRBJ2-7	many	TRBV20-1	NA	CSAKRGIPFEQYF	TGCAGTGCTAAAAGAGGGATTCCCTTCGAGCAGTACTTC
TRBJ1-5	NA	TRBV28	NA	CASSFIMYSGDSNQPQHF	TGTGCCAGCAGTTTTATTATGTATTCGGGCGATAGCAATCAGCCCCAGCATTTT
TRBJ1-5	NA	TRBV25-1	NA	CASSQQDLGPQHF	TGTGCCAGCAGTCAACAGGATTTGGGGCCCCAGCATTTT
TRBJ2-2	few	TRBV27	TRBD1	CASSISDRAGTGELFF	TGTGCCAGCAGTATCTCGGACAGGGCGGGCACCGGGGAGCTGTTTTTT
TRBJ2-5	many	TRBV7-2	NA	CASSFGQKETQYF	TGTGCCAGCAGCTTCGGCCAGAAAGAGACCCAGTACTTC
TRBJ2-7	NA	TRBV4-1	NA	CASSQDFAPYYEQYF	TGCGCCAGCAGCCAAGATTTTGCCCCCTACTACGAGCAGTACTTC
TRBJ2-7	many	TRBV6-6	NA	CASIQQGGFYEQYF	TGTGCCAGCATCCAACAGGGGGGGTTCTACGAGCAGTACTTC
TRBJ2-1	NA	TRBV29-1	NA	CSVDSGVAGNEQFF	TGCAGCGTTGATTCCGGGGTGGCTGGGAATGAGCAGTTCTTC
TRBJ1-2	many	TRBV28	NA	CATYRLRGYTF	TGTGCCACCTACCGGCTCAGGGGCTACACCTTC
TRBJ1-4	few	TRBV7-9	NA	CASSLLGRLRFGKLFF	TGTGCCAGCAGCTTATTGGGCCGTCTCAGGTTTGGAAAACTGTTTTTT
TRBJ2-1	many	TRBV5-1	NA	CASSLRQRQSSYNEQFF	TGCGCCAGCAGCCTGAGGCAGAGGCAGAGCTCCTACAATGAGCAGTTCTTC